The 8 T cell receptor beta chains presented below share a single source sample, sequenced in a study of T cell responses to AZD1222 COVID-19 vaccine. The repertoire was sequenced with immunoSEQ multiplex PCR; TCRdb's copy has only in-frame clones and lacks some. The data hold 140,000 to 150,000 clones, with 80% to 90% observed a single time. Sequenced material: peripheral blood, taken on day 0 of AZD1222 vaccination. All receptors derive from an adult in good health.

CDR3 in amino acids: CASSPPLAGAGEQFF. In DNA form, the CDR3 reads TGTGCCAGCAGCCCTCCCCTAGCGGGGGCGGGAGAGCAGTTCTTC. The chain employs TRBV3-1 (or the pseudogene TRBV3-2) and TRBJ2-1, with 10 nucleotides matching TRBD2. The V gene's germline CDR1 is LGHDT and CDR2 YNNKEL (reference sequence). The CDR3 is 15 amino acids. With V trimmed by 4 bases and J by 10 bases, 10 bases remained unmatched.

V and J are TRBV7-9 and TRBJ1-1; 12 bases are shared with TRBD1. V lost 4 bases, J lost 11 bases, and 8 bases stayed unmatched. The CDR3 is made up of 14 amino acids. Germline-derived CDR1 and CDR2 are SEHNR and FQNEAQ (reference sequence). The CDR3 bases are TGTGCCAGCAGCTCTGGGACAGGGGGCGAGTTTGCTTTCTTT. This codes for CASSSGTGGEFAFF.

V gene TRBV27 combines with J gene TRBJ1-3; tentatively, D is TRBD1 (5 bases). Trimming shortened V by 5 bases and J by 1 base, and 15 bases separated the two germline ends. Germline V gives CDR1 MNHEY, CDR2 SMNVEV (reference sequence). This CDR3 has 16 amino acids. The CDR3 DNA sequence: TGTGCCAGCAGTCCATGGGGCGGTGGTTCTGGAAACACCATATATTTT. This codes for CASSPWGGGSGNTIYF.

The chain's CDR3 is CASSLAGYSNTEAFF. In nucleotides, the CDR3 is TGTGCCAGCAGCTTAGCAGGGTATTCGAACACTGAAGCTTTCTTT. The chain employs TRBV7-9 and TRBJ1-1; the D is unclear. The V end was cut by 0 bases, the J end by 1 base, with 9 bases between. CDR3 length equals 15 residues. In germline, CDR1 is SEHNR, CDR2 FQNEAQ (reference sequence).

Points on this clone: Other DNA sequences in this sample translate to the same CDR3. This chain links TRBV5-1 with TRBJ1-5; a possible D gene is TRBD1 (6 bases). CDR1 and CDR2 from the germline V gene are SGHRS and YFSETQ. Trimming pared 4 bases from V and 1 base from J, leaving 9 bases between. The CDR3 loop spans 14 amino acids. The CDR3 coding sequence is TGCGCCAGCAGCCTCGGACAGAGCAATCAGCCCCAGCATTTT. Translating gives CASSLGQSNQPQHF. Filled out from reference TRBV5-1 and TRBJ1-5, the complete variable domain reads KAGVTQTPRYLIKTRGQQVTLSCSPISGHRSVSWYQQTPGQGLQFLFEYFSETQRNKGNFPGRFSGRQFSNSRSEMNVSTLELGDSALYLCASSLGQSNQPQHFGDGTRLSIL.

The chain carries TRBV30 and TRBJ1-1, with TRBD1 as a possible D gene (5 bases). This CDR3 has 16 residues. CDR1 and CDR2 from the germline V gene are GTSNPN and SVGIG (reference sequence). The V end lost 5 bases, the J end lost 1 base, and 20 bases lay between the germline ends. The CDR3 DNA is TGTGCCTGGGGTTGGGAACCGGGGGACTCGAACACTGAAGCTTTCTTT. Protein product: CAWGWEPGDSNTEAFF.

This chain links TRBV7-9 with TRBJ1-6; the D gene is possibly TRBD1 (5 bases). Trimming removed 3 bases at V and 6 bases at J, with 12 bases between. The CDR3 length is 15 residues. Germline V gene lookup returns CDR1 SEHNR and CDR2 FQNEAQ (reference sequence). The CDR3, as DNA: TGTGCCAGCAGCTTCGACAGCCAGCCTAATTCACCCCTCCACTTT. Its protein is CASSFDSQPNSPLHF.

This chain uses TRBV6-1 with TRBJ1-4; D is ambiguous. The CDR3 is 16 residues long. The V and J ends lost 2 bases and 0 bases respectively, with 10 bases between them. CDR1 and CDR2 (germline): MNHNS, SASEGT. The CDR3 DNA is TGTGCCAGCAGTGAACGGACGCTTGCAACTAATGAAAAACTGTTTTTT. Translating gives CASSERTLATNEKLFF.